These 32 T cell receptor beta chains were sequenced from one sample in a study of T cell changes during pregnancy in multiple sclerosis. The method was immunoSEQ multiplex PCR; TCRdb's version includes in-frame clones alone and lacks a portion of them. This table has more than 70,000 clones, about nine tenths appearing once. The sequencing here drew on peripheral blood, taken after pregnancy. The source is a female donor in good health, enrolled as a control in a pregnancy study.

V is TRBV2 and J is TRBJ2-4; TRBD1 matches at 9 bases. V shed 6 bases, J shed 1 base, and the junction held 7 bases outside the gene matches. The CDR3 is 16 amino acids. Germline V lookup: CDR1 SNHLY, CDR2 FYNNEI. CDR3 residues: CASRTGGGLAKNIQYF. The DNA for the CDR3 is TGTGCCAGCAGGACAGGGGGTGGGCTTGCCAAAAACATTCAGTACTTC.

This chain joins TRBV21-1 and TRBJ1-3; TRBD1, the D gene given by the table, was not confirmed from the DNA. TRBV21-1 is tagged as a pseudogene. The CDR3 is 14 residues long. The CDR3 loop reads CASSKETAGNTIYF. DNA of the CDR3: TGTGCCAGCAGCAAAGAGACAGCGGGAAACACCATATATTTT.

The chain joins TRBV4-2 to TRBJ2-2; D uncertain. The V gene's germline CDR1 is LGHNA and CDR2 YNFKEQ. V lost 2 bases to trimming and J lost 2 bases, with 9 bases between them. CDR3 length equals 15 residues. CDR3 sequence: CASSQIELNTGELFF. CDR3 bases: TGTGCCAGCAGCCAAATAGAACTTAACACCGGGGAGCTGTTTTTT.

The chain recombines TRBV7-3 with TRBJ1-1; TRBD1 aligns across 8 bases. The CDR3 extends over 14 amino acids. Germline CDR1 SGHTA, CDR2 FQGTGA. Trimming removed 4 bases from V and 0 bases from J; junction bases left unmatched: 1. In DNA form, the CDR3 reads TGTGCCAGCAGCTCGGGACAGGTGAACACTGAAGCTTTCTTT. Translated: CASSSGQVNTEAFF.

This sequence joins TRBV6-5 and TRBJ1-6, with TRBD1 matching 7 bases. In germline, CDR1 is MNHEY, CDR2 SVGAGI. The V segment lost 6 bases and the J segment 5 bases; nucleotides outside the gene matches: 7. The CDR3 is 15 amino acids. This CDR3 reads CASRWRTGHNSPLHF. The CDR3 DNA reads TGTGCCAGCAGATGGAGGACAGGCCATAATTCACCCCTCCACTTT.

V and J are TRBV7-6 and TRBJ2-3, with D perhaps matching TRBD2 (5 bases). Germline V lookup: CDR1 SGHVS, CDR2 FNYEAQ. The CDR3 runs to 13 residues. The V end lost 5 bases, the J end lost 2 bases, and 8 bases lay between the germline ends. The chain's CDR3 is CASSPRATDTQYF. CDR3 coding DNA: TGTGCCAGCAGCCCGCGGGCCACAGATACGCAGTATTTT.

The rearrangement joins TRBV7-6 to TRBJ2-5; D gene ambiguous. Germline CDR1 and CDR2: SGHVS and FNYEAQ. The CDR3 runs 14 residues. V lost 1 base and J 9 bases, leaving 15 bases between the germline ends. CDR3 protein: CASSLVSAAEAQYF. The CDR3 DNA reads as TGTGCCAGCAGCTTAGTCTCGGCGGCCGAGGCCCAGTACTTC. The full variable domain, with the rest looked up from reference TRBV7-6 and TRBJ2-5, is GAGVSQSPRYKVTKRGQDVALRCDPISGHVSLYWYRQALGQGPEFLTYFNYEAQQDKSGLPNDRFSAERPEGSISTLTIQRTEQRDSAMYRCASSLVSAAEAQYFGPGTRLLVL.

This sequence joins TRBV7-7 and TRBJ2-5; D is perhaps TRBD1 (5 bases). Germline CDR1 is SSHAT and CDR2 is FNYEAQ (reference sequence). The CDR3 is 15 residues long. This CDR3 reads CAPLPGKGKAETQYF. CDR3 bases: TGTGCTCCCCTGCCAGGAAAGGGGAAGGCCGAGACCCAGTACTTC.

J is TRBJ2-1 and V is TRBV2; 7 positions match TRBD2. CDR1 is SNHLY and CDR2 is FYNNEI in the germline V gene. This CDR3 spans 15 amino acids. V lost 5 bases to trimming and J lost 4 bases; unmatched junction nucleotides: 8. Here the CDR3 reads CASSLSGRTYNEQFF. CDR3 DNA: TGTGCCAGCAGTCTTAGCGGGCGGACGTACAATGAGCAGTTCTTC.

J is TRBJ1-5 and V is TRBV19; D may be TRBD1 (6 bases). The germline V gene encodes CDR1 LNHDA and CDR2 SQIVND (reference sequence). Trimming removed 5 bases from V and 1 base from J, with 9 bases in between. CDR3 length: 14 amino acids. In DNA, the CDR3 is TGTGCCAGTAGTCCGGACAGAAGCAATCAGCCCCAGCATTTT. It codes for CASSPDRSNQPQHF.

The chain joins TRBV19 to TRBJ1-5, with D maybe TRBD1 (5 bases). Germline CDR1 reads LNHDA; CDR2 reads SQIVND (reference sequence). This CDR3 is 13 amino acids long. V was trimmed by 4 bases and J by 7 bases, leaving 11 bases between them. CDR3 DNA: TGTGCCAGTAGTACAAAAAGGGGACAGCCCCAGCATTTT. Amino acid sequence: CASSTKRGQPQHF.

This chain connects TRBV18 to TRBJ2-2; 7 nucleotides align to TRBD2. This CDR3 contains 15 residues. Germline CDR1 is KGHSH and CDR2 is LQKENI. V trimming: 5 bases; J trimming: 0 bases; junction bases outside the gene matches: 3. This chain's CDR3 is CASSKTSTNTGELFF. The CDR3 DNA sequence: TGTGCCAGCTCAAAGACTAGCACGAACACCGGGGAGCTGTTTTTT. Complete variable domain (other parts from reference TRBV18 and TRBJ2-2): NAGVMQNPRHLVRRRGQEARLRCSPMKGHSHVYWYRQLPEEGLKFMVYLQKENIIDESGMPKERFSAEFPKEGPSILRIQQVVRGDSAAYFCASSKTSTNTGELFFGEGSRLTVL.

This clone is a singleton in its sample. The chain recombines TRBV27 with TRBJ1-5; 7 bases agree with TRBD1. The CDR3 spans 14 residues. CDR1 is MNHEY, CDR2 SMNVEV, per germline (reference sequence). With 6 bases clipped from V and 3 bases from J, the junction kept 5 bases outside the gene matches. CDR3 in DNA: TGTGCCAGCAGGACAGGGCTTTTCAATCAGCCCCAGCATTTT. Protein product: CASRTGLFNQPQHF.

The chain is built from TRBV7-9 and TRBJ1-6, with 9 bases aligning to TRBD1. This CDR3 contains 15 residues. CDR1 and CDR2 from the germline V gene are SEHNR and FQNEAQ (reference sequence). V gave up 3 bases and J gave up 7 bases; unmatched junction bases: 4. CDR3 in amino acids: CASSFWDRANSPLHF. Here the CDR3 DNA reads TGTGCCAGCAGCTTTTGGGACAGGGCCAATTCACCCCTCCACTTT.

The V call is TRBV18, the J call TRBJ2-3, with 10 positions matching TRBD2. Germline V lookup: CDR1 KGHSH, CDR2 LQKENI. V dropped 4 bases and J dropped 3; count of bases not matched to a gene: 7. The CDR3 runs to 16 residues. This CDR3 is CASSLLGTSETDTQYF. CDR3 sequence (DNA): TGTGCCAGCTCACTCTTAGGGACTAGCGAAACAGATACGCAGTATTTT.

The rearrangement joins TRBV15 to TRBJ2-3, with TRBD1 identical over 8 bases. The CDR3 runs to 15 residues. Trimming took 1 base from V and 3 from J; bases not matched to a gene: 3. Germline lookup yields CDR1 LNHNV and CDR2 YYDKDF (reference sequence). This chain's CDR3 is CATSRAQGGTDTQYF. The CDR3 nucleotides read TGTGCCACCAGCAGAGCACAGGGGGGAACAGATACGCAGTATTTT.

The rearrangement uses TRBV7-2 and TRBJ2-7, with D unresolved. Germline V gene lookup returns CDR1 SGHTA and CDR2 FQGNSA. The CDR3 loop spans 16 amino acids. Trimming removed 1 base from V and 0 bases from J, with 13 bases in between. This chain's CDR3 is CASSLEARVLSYEQYF. Here the CDR3 DNA reads TGTGCCAGCAGCTTAGAGGCCCGGGTCCTCTCCTACGAGCAGTACTTC.

The chain has TRBV11-2 and TRBJ1-1; no clear D gene. This CDR3 spans 14 amino acids. Germline assignment: CDR1 SGHAT and CDR2 FQNNGV. V lost 9 bases to trimming and J lost 0 bases, with 14 bases between them. CDR3 in amino acids: CASTAASVNTEAFF. As DNA, the CDR3 is TGTGCCAGTACTGCGGCCTCCGTGAACACTGAAGCTTTCTTT.

The genes are TRBV2 and TRBJ1-3, with D perhaps matching TRBD1 (6 bases). This CDR3 has 11 amino acids. V shed 8 bases and J shed 8 bases, with 10 bases lying between them. Germline-derived CDR1 and CDR2 are SNHLY and FYNNEI. The CDR3 bases are TGTGCCAGCCAGGGGAGAGACACCATATATTTT. This sequence encodes CASQGRDTIYF.

This clone was observed once. The chain combines TRBV13 with TRBJ1-1; 8 bases agree with TRBD1. Germline values: CDR1 PRHDT, CDR2 FYEKMQ (reference sequence). This CDR3 is built from 12 residues. V gave up 10 bases and J gave up 1 base; unmatched junction bases: 2. Here the CDR3 DNA reads TGTGCCACCGACAGGGGGAACACTGAAGCTTTCTTT. This codes for CATDRGNTEAFF.

The chain couples TRBV4-2 to TRBJ1-2; TRBD1 matches 10 bases. The CDR3 covers 15 residues. With 5 bases clipped from V and 4 bases from J, the junction kept 7 bases outside the gene matches. In germline, CDR1 is LGHNA, CDR2 YNFKEQ. The CDR3 nucleotides are TGTGCCAGCAGCTCTGGGACAGGGGAATCCTATGGCTACACCTTC. Protein sequence: CASSSGTGESYGYTF.

This clone was recorded once. The CDR3: CASSLDSWGTRGKAFF. In nucleotides, the CDR3 is TGTGCCAGCAGCTTAGATTCTTGGGGAACGCGGGGTAAAGCTTTCTTT. This chain joins TRBV7-8 and TRBJ1-1, with D uncertain. The CDR3 spans 16 residues. Germline-derived CDR1 and CDR2 are SGHVS and FQNEAQ. Trimming took off 1 base at V and 9 bases at J, with 21 bases between the two ends.

V gene TRBV7-2 combines with J gene TRBJ2-1; no definite D call. The CDR3 spans 15 residues. Trimming removed 0 bases at V and 0 bases at J, with 6 bases between. Germline lookup yields CDR1 SGHTA and CDR2 FQGNSA. Here the CDR3 reads CASSLAPSSYNEQFF. The CDR3 nucleotides are TGTGCCAGCAGCTTAGCCCCTAGCTCCTACAATGAGCAGTTCTTC.

The rearrangement links TRBV19 to TRBJ2-1; 11 nucleotides align to TRBD2. Losses at the gene ends were 3 bases for V and 8 bases for J; bases not matched to a gene: 6. This CDR3 has 15 amino acids. Germline V lookup: CDR1 LNHDA, CDR2 SQIVND (reference sequence). CDR3 nucleotides: TGTGCCAGTAGTATTGAGAGACTAGCGGGGCATGAGCAGTTCTTC. Amino acid sequence: CASSIERLAGHEQFF.

This clone was observed a single time. The rearrangement joins TRBV5-4 to TRBJ1-1; no definite D call. V lost 0 bases to trimming and J lost 12 bases, with 15 bases between them. CDR3 size: 13 residues. CDR1 and CDR2 (germline): SGHNT, YYREEE (reference sequence). The CDR3 here is CASSLVGGLWTFF. The CDR3, as DNA: TGTGCCAGCAGCTTGGTAGGAGGGTTGTGGACTTTCTTT.

J is TRBJ1-5 and V is TRBV5-5, with D possibly matching TRBD1 (5 bases). Germline CDR1 reads SGHKS; CDR2 reads YYEKEE (reference sequence). V shed 0 bases and J shed 4 bases, with 11 bases lying between them. The CDR3 runs to 15 residues. CDR3: CASSLEQGANQPQHF. CDR3 sequence (DNA): TGTGCCAGCAGCTTGGAGCAGGGCGCAAATCAGCCCCAGCATTTT.

The rearrangement uses TRBV4-1 and TRBJ1-2; D gene ambiguous. The V end lost 8 bases, the J end lost 3 bases, and 13 bases lay between the germline ends. In germline, CDR1 is MGHRA, CDR2 YSYEKL. This CDR3 region has 13 residues. CDR3 loop: CASLNPVDYGYTF. In nucleotides, the CDR3 is TGCGCCAGCCTTAACCCCGTAGACTATGGCTACACCTTC.

This clone showed up just a few times. V is TRBV7-2 and J is TRBJ2-7, with 7 nucleotides matching TRBD1. Germline V gene lookup returns CDR1 SGHTA and CDR2 FQGNSA. The CDR3 totals 14 residues. Trimming removed 6 bases from V and 7 bases from J; junction bases left unmatched: 12. The CDR3 DNA reads as TGTGCCAGCAGTTATGACAGGGCCTCCCTGGAGCAGTACTTC. This encodes CASSYDRASLEQYF.

This sequence joins TRBV29-1 and TRBJ2-7; 10 bases match TRBD1. The V and J ends lost 6 bases and 7 bases, in that order; junction bases with no gene match: 12. CDR3 length: 14 residues. Germline V CDR1 and CDR2: SQVTM, ANQGSEA. In nucleotides, the CDR3 is TGCAGCGTGGGAAGACAGGGGGCTGTGGGGGAGCAGTACTTC. This sequence encodes CSVGRQGAVGEQYF.

The CDR3 DNA reads as TGTGCCAGCAGCATTACTAGCGGGGTGTACGAGCAGTACTTC. This codes for CASSITSGVYEQYF. V usage is TRBV7-9 and J usage is TRBJ2-7; 10 positions match TRBD2. Trimming removed 5 bases from V and 4 bases from J; junction bases left unmatched: 5. The CDR3 contains 14 residues. CDR1 is SEHNR, CDR2 FQNEAQ, per germline (reference sequence).

The rearrangement links TRBV7-2 to TRBJ1-1, with TRBD1 as a possible D gene (5 bases). The CDR3 sequence is 14 residues long. With 2 bases removed from V and 1 base from J, the gap between germline ends came to 8 bases. Per the germline V gene, CDR1 is SGHTA and CDR2 is FQGNSA. CDR3 bases: TGTGCCAGCAGCTTAACACAGGCGAACACTGAAGCTTTCTTT. Translation gives CASSLTQANTEAFF.

This clone is a singleton in its sample. The chain recombines TRBV6-5 with TRBJ1-4; 7 nucleotides align to TRBD1. The CDR3 runs to 14 residues. V was clipped by 6 bases and J by 8 bases; unmatched bases: 9. The germline V gene encodes CDR1 MNHEY and CDR2 SVGAGI. The CDR3 loop is CASSYRGLGEKLFF. Written as DNA, the CDR3 is TGTGCCAGCAGCTACAGGGGTTTGGGGGAAAAACTGTTTTTT.